This TCR beta chain was identified in a study of blood T cell repertoires in COVID-19. Study-level background: The origin of the acute and convalescent COVID-19 samples was the United States, Italy and Spain. Sample material is recorded as cDNA or gDNA derived from T cells, B-cell-depleted T cells, or PBMCs.

Per germline, CDR1 SGHRS and CDR2 YFSETQ. There are 16 residues in the CDR3. J gave up 5 bases and V 4 bases, and 5 bases lay outside the gene matches. In the original processing: Amplification of reference gene primers was used by the study to estimate nucleated cell counts. The method was immunoSEQ multiplex PCR; TCRdb's version includes in-frame clones alone and lacks a portion of them. V and J calls and clone size come straight from that table; D and trimming were deduced from the DNA. The sample has 270,000 or so clones; about nine tenths are singletons. This chain uses TRBV5-1 with TRBJ2-3; 15 bases fit TRBD2. The material sequenced was peripheral blood. The receptor was derived from a woman between 40 and 55 years old who had recovered from COVID-19. CDR3: CASSPGLAGGKDTQYF. CDR3 sequence (DNA): TGCGCCAGCAGCCCGGGACTAGCGGGAGGTAAAGATACGCAGTATTTT.